This record concerns one T cell receptor beta chain sequence. The data are from a study of T cell responses to AZD1222 COVID-19 vaccine. This CDR3 contains 14 residues. CDR1 and CDR2 from the germline V gene are SNHLY and FYNNEI. V lost 6 bases to trimming and J lost 9 bases, with 15 bases between them. The repertoire was sequenced with immunoSEQ multiplex PCR; TCRdb's copy has only in-frame clones and lacks some. The repertoire includes about 59,000 clones, around 84% of them detected once, and around 19% sits in the top ten. The receptor's source is an adult in good health. The chain couples TRBV2 to TRBJ1-6, with a possible D match to TRBD1 (5 bases). This sample comprised peripheral blood, obtained on day 0 of AZD1222 vaccination. CDR3 loop: CASRIRVLASPLHF. The CDR3 bases are TGTGCCAGCAGGATCAGGGTGCTCGCTTCACCCCTCCACTTT. The variable domain in full, with the rest retrieved from reference TRBV2 and TRBJ1-6, is EPEVTQTPSHQVTQMGQEVILRCVPISNHLYFYWYRQILGQKVEFLVSFYNNEISEKSEIFDDQFSVERPDGSNFTLKIRSTKLEDSAMYFCASRIRVLASPLHFGNGTRLTVT.